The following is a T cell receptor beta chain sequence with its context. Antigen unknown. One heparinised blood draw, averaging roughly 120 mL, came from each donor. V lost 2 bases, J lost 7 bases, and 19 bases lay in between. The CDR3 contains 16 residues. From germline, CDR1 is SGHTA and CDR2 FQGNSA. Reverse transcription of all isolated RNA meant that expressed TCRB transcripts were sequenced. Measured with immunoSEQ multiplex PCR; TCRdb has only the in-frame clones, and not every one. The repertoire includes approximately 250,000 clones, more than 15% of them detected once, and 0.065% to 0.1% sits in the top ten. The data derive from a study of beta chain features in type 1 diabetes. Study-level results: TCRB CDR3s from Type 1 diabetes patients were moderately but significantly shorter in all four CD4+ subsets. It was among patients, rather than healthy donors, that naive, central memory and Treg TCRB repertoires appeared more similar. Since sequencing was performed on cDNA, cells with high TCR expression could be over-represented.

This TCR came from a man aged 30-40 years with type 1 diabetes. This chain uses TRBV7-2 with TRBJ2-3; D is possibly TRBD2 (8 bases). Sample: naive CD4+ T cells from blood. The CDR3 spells CASSLSGTRGPNTQYF. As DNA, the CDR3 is TGTGCCAGCAGCTTATCAGGGACTAGGGGGCCGAATACGCAGTATTTT.